The rows below give T cell receptor beta chains drawn from one sample of a study of blood T cells in healthy people across ages. TCRdb analysed the 5' RACE reads with MiXCR anew, one entry per CDR3 protein. This sample has some 670,000 distinct CDR3 sequences, with approximately 52% found just once. Sequencing input: blood. The receptors here all came from a woman of 80 years or more in good health. Each CDR3 is given with its conserved first and last residue. Each record gives: V gene, CDR3 length, clone size, D gene, J gene, CDR3 protein, CDR3 DNA. D genes are given only for firm matches. Clone size, where shown, is once, few, many, or a class for clones that have expanded.

v_gene: TRBV28
len: 14
abundance: few
d_gene: -
j_gene: TRBJ2-7
CDR3aa: CASSLATGAYEQYF
CDR3nt: TGTGCCAGCAGTCTCGCGACGGGAGCCTACGAGCAGTACTTC

v_gene: TRBV24-1
len: 14
abundance: many
d_gene: -
j_gene: TRBJ1-2
CDR3aa: CATSDAGAGYGYTF
CDR3nt: TGTGCCACCAGCGACGCGGGGGCGGGATATGGCTACACCTTC

v_gene: TRBV15
len: 15
abundance: -
d_gene: -
j_gene: TRBJ1-1
CDR3aa: CATSRDKGTNTEAFF
CDR3nt: TGTGCCACCAGCAGAGACAAGGGTACGAACACTGAAGCTTTCTTT

v_gene: TRBV3-1
len: 14
abundance: -
d_gene: -
j_gene: TRBJ1-5
CDR3aa: CASSQWGLGNPQHF
CDR3nt: TGTGCCAGCAGCCAATGGGGGTTAGGGAACCCCCAGCATTTT

v_gene: TRBV20-1
len: 12
abundance: many
d_gene: -
j_gene: TRBJ2-7
CDR3aa: CSATGTKYEQYF
CDR3nt: TGCAGTGCGACCGGGACAAAATACGAGCAGTACTTC

v_gene: TRBV7-2
len: 15
abundance: many
d_gene: TRBD2
j_gene: TRBJ2-7
CDR3aa: CASSFNSGTIYEQYF
CDR3nt: TGTGCCAGCAGCTTTAATAGCGGGACGATATACGAGCAGTACTTC

v_gene: TRBV18
len: 17
abundance: few
d_gene: -
j_gene: TRBJ1-5
CDR3aa: CASSPLKGPDSNQPQHF
CDR3nt: TGTGCCAGCTCACCACTAAAGGGCCCCGACAGCAATCAGCCCCAGCATTTT

v_gene: TRBV29-1
len: 15
abundance: -
d_gene: TRBD1
j_gene: TRBJ1-1
CDR3aa: CSVAVGQGGSTEVFF
CDR3nt: TGCAGCGTCGCGGTCGGGCAGGGGGGTTCAACTGAAGTTTTCTTT

v_gene: TRBV20-1
len: 15
abundance: many
d_gene: TRBD1
j_gene: TRBJ2-3
CDR3aa: CSAPRQGKGADTQYF
CDR3nt: TGCAGTGCACCCAGACAGGGAAAGGGGGCAGATACGCAGTATTTT

v_gene: TRBV5-4
len: 17
abundance: few
d_gene: TRBD2
j_gene: TRBJ2-1
CDR3aa: CASSNRAGGRSYNEQFF
CDR3nt: TGTGCCAGCAGCAATCGGGCGGGAGGCCGATCCTACAATGAGCAGTTCTTC

v_gene: TRBV5-1
len: 15
abundance: many
d_gene: -
j_gene: TRBJ2-1
CDR3aa: CASSLGLALYNEQFF
CDR3nt: TGCGCCAGCAGCTTGGGGCTAGCCCTGTACAATGAGCAGTTCTTC

v_gene: TRBV18
len: 12
abundance: -
d_gene: -
j_gene: TRBJ2-1
CDR3aa: CASSPRGNERFF
CDR3nt: TGTGCCAGCTCACCACGTGGTAATGAGCGGTTCTTC

v_gene: TRBV3-1
len: 15
abundance: -
d_gene: -
j_gene: TRBJ1-2
CDR3aa: CASSLRGQGKYGYTF
CDR3nt: TGTGCCAGCAGCCTCCGCGGGCAGGGGAAATATGGCTACACCTTC

v_gene: TRBV29-1
len: 15
abundance: -
d_gene: TRBD1
j_gene: TRBJ2-7
CDR3aa: CSVDRARQSSYEQYF
CDR3nt: TGCAGCGTGGACAGGGCACGGCAGAGCTCCTACGAGCAGTACTTC

v_gene: TRBV4-1
len: 17
abundance: -
d_gene: TRBD1
j_gene: TRBJ1-1
CDR3aa: CASSQDHAGAGGTEAFF
CDR3nt: TGCGCCAGCAGCCAAGATCACGCGGGGGCAGGGGGAACTGAAGCTTTCTTT

v_gene: TRBV29-1
len: 14
abundance: -
d_gene: -
j_gene: TRBJ1-2
CDR3aa: CSVEEFDSDYGYTF
CDR3nt: TGCAGCGTTGAAGAGTTCGACAGTGACTATGGCTACACCTTC

v_gene: TRBV6-5
len: 13
abundance: many
d_gene: -
j_gene: TRBJ2-1
CDR3aa: CASSVPGGNEQFF
CDR3nt: TGTGCCAGCAGTGTTCCCGGTGGGAATGAGCAGTTCTTC

v_gene: TRBV28
len: 12
abundance: -
d_gene: -
j_gene: TRBJ2-7
CDR3aa: CAGSSGVGEQYF
CDR3nt: TGTGCCGGCAGTTCTGGAGTGGGAGAGCAGTACTTC

v_gene: TRBV20-1
len: 14
abundance: -
d_gene: TRBD2
j_gene: TRBJ2-5
CDR3aa: CSASSAGILETQYF
CDR3nt: TGCAGTGCTAGCTCAGCGGGGATTTTGGAGACCCAGTACTTC

v_gene: TRBV28
len: 13
abundance: -
d_gene: TRBD1
j_gene: TRBJ1-5
CDR3aa: CASSQGDRRPQHF
CDR3nt: TGTGCCAGCAGTCAAGGGGACAGGAGGCCCCAGCATTTT

v_gene: TRBV19
len: 12
abundance: -
d_gene: -
j_gene: TRBJ2-1
CDR3aa: CASSIYGNEQFF
CDR3nt: TGTGCCAGTAGTATATATGGCAATGAGCAGTTCTTC

v_gene: TRBV28
len: 12
abundance: -
d_gene: -
j_gene: TRBJ2-7
CDR3aa: CATSKGDYEQYF
CDR3nt: TGTGCCACATCGAAAGGGGACTACGAGCAGTACTTC

v_gene: TRBV10-3
len: 12
abundance: many
d_gene: TRBD2
j_gene: TRBJ2-1
CDR3aa: CAIRAAGGEQFF
CDR3nt: TGTGCCATCAGGGCCGCGGGAGGGGAGCAGTTCTTC

v_gene: TRBV5-1
len: 14
abundance: -
d_gene: -
j_gene: TRBJ2-6
CDR3aa: CASTLSSGANVLTF
CDR3nt: TGCGCCAGCACCCTAAGTTCTGGGGCCAACGTCCTGACTTTC

v_gene: TRBV12-3/TRBV12-4
len: 14
abundance: -
d_gene: -
j_gene: TRBJ2-3
CDR3aa: CASSLGVITDAQYF
CDR3nt: TGTGCCAGCAGCCTGGGGGTGATAACAGATGCGCAGTATTTT

v_gene: TRBV10-2
len: 14
abundance: few
d_gene: TRBD1
j_gene: TRBJ2-3
CDR3aa: CASSDTGASDTQYF
CDR3nt: TGCGCCAGCAGTGATACAGGGGCCTCAGATACGCAGTATTTT

v_gene: TRBV27
len: 15
abundance: few
d_gene: TRBD2
j_gene: TRBJ2-7
CDR3aa: CASSPLAGGSYEQYF
CDR3nt: TGTGCCAGCAGTCCTCTAGCGGGGGGCTCCTACGAGCAGTACTTC

v_gene: TRBV7-2
len: 15
abundance: many
d_gene: -
j_gene: TRBJ2-4
CDR3aa: CASMPEGKGKNIQYF
CDR3nt: TGTGCCAGCATGCCGGAGGGGAAGGGCAAAAACATTCAGTACTTC

v_gene: TRBV20-1
len: 10
abundance: -
d_gene: -
j_gene: TRBJ1-1
CDR3aa: CSAYLDGAFF
CDR3nt: TGCAGTGCTTACCTCGACGGGGCTTTCTTT

v_gene: TRBV11-2
len: 15
abundance: once
d_gene: -
j_gene: TRBJ2-6
CDR3aa: CASSLALSGANVLTF
CDR3nt: TGTGCCAGCAGCTTAGCCCTCTCTGGGGCCAACGTCCTGACTTTC

v_gene: TRBV20-1
len: 14
abundance: -
d_gene: -
j_gene: TRBJ1-1
CDR3aa: CSARGGGWNTEAFF
CDR3nt: TGCAGTGCTAGGGGGGGAGGGTGGAACACTGAAGCTTTCTTT